The T cell receptor beta chain described here comes from a study of technical replicates of blood from several donors (dated by TCRdb to the late 2010s). The method was the immunoSEQ multiplex PCR assay. The source is immuneACCESS, and TCRdb retained only in-frame sequences with V and J called. Part of the clones is not carried over; for the studies checked, unresolved V genes explain less than half of this, and the remainder is unexplained. The sample profile shows around 70,000 clones; 95% of them were found once. Of the sample, approximately 0.25% falls within the top ten clones. Compared with germline, V lacks 4 bases and J lacks 3 bases; bases without a gene match: 4. The germline V gene sets CDR1 to SGHRS and CDR2 to YFSETQ. The CDR3, from cysteine to phenylalanine, totals 14 residues. The kept DNA is CDR3 alone, 42 bases in frame from the first base. A remark on this clone: Its binding antigen is unknown. No base quality values were provided; no much bigger clone lies one nucleotide off.

The V gene is TRBV5-1 and the J gene is TRBJ2-5; 9 middle bases align to TRBD2. This receptor was obtained from a human donor in good health. The sequenced sample consisted of T cells isolated from PBMCs. CDR3 region: CASSKGTSKETQYF. The nucleotide sequence is given as TGCGCCAGCAGCAAAGGGACTAGCAAAGAGACCCAGTACTTC.